This is a list of T cell receptor beta chains from one sample in a study of blood T cell repertoires in COVID-19. TCRdb keeps only in-frame clones here, not all; method: immunoSEQ multiplex PCR. The table records 130,000 to 150,000 clones, roughly 80% of them present only once. The sequenced sample consisted of PBMCs or T cells enriched from blood (not recorded which). Receptor source: a man in his forties or fifties who had recovered from COVID-19. CDR3s leave out the opening cysteine and the closing phenylalanine or tryptophan. A D gene is named only where the DNA matches it firmly. Size values are once, few and many counts, or a class for expanded clones, and some rows have none.

abundance	v_gene	d_gene	len	CDR3aa
-	TRBV6-6	TRBD2	15	ASSPPGRGGSYNEQF
-	TRBV9	TRBD1	14	ASSSGTGGADSPLH
-	TRBV7-3	TRBD1	12	ASSSGQGRSPLH
-	TRBV5-1	TRBD2	13	ASSLVPGGPNEQF
-	TRBV11-2	TRBD2	11	ASSLDQRTRPN
-	TRBV3-1/TRBV3-2	-	11	ASSQDPDTEAF
-	TRBV11-2	-	14	ASSLGGGGRWETQY
-	TRBV5-1	-	13	ASSSLRQFDSPLH
-	TRBV21-1	-	17	ASSQKRLGTRGSTDTQY
-	TRBV9	TRBD2	16	ASSESGTSGGVIGELF
-	TRBV7-2	-	17	ASSLPPRGVQLGNYGYT
-	TRBV7-2	-	14	ASSLAQRQPGATIY
-	TRBV24-1	-	15	ATSDSTRVGGATEQF
-	TRBV7-2	TRBD2	13	ASSQTSGGSNEQF
-	TRBV7-2	TRBD1	14	ASSPGTGLENSPLH
-	TRBV27	-	12	ASSTKQNTDTQY
-	TRBV2	-	8	ASSEGSQT
few	TRBV27	-	11	ASSLRGQETQY
-	TRBV18	TRBD1	13	ASSPQQGADQPQH